What follows is one TCR beta chain and its context. TCRdb recomputed calls from the 5' RACE reads with MiXCR, one row per CDR3 protein. The repertoire includes some 250,000 distinct CDR3 sequences, roughly 25% of them detected once, and around 0.58% sits in the top ten. The data are from a study of CD8 T cells in ankylosing spondylitis. The source is a male donor with ankylosing spondylitis or in good health (not recorded which). The sample consisted of blood, either unsorted or a sorted T cell fraction (not recorded which).

This CDR3 reads CSATQLTSGGPKPYF. For the CDR3, the DNA is TGCAGTGCGACTCAGTTGACTAGCGGGGGGCCCAAGCCGTACTTC. V and J are TRBV20-1 and TRBJ2-5, with TRBD2 matching 13 bases. There are 15 residues in the CDR3. V gave up 6 bases and J gave up 13 bases; unmatched junction bases: 17. Per germline, CDR1 DFQATT and CDR2 SNEGSKA (reference sequence).